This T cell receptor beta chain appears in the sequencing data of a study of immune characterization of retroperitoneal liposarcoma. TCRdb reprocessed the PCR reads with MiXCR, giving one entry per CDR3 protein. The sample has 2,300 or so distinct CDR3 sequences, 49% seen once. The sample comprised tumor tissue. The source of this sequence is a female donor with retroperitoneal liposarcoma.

Here the CDR3 reads CASSDRVSSYNSPLHF. The CDR3 DNA follows: TGTGCCAGCAGCGACAGGGTGAGCTCCTATAATTCACCCCTCCACTTT. This chain connects TRBV27 to TRBJ1-6, with 7 positions matching TRBD1. V dropped 6 bases and J dropped 0; count of bases not matched to a gene: 5. Germline V lookup: CDR1 MNHEY, CDR2 SMNVEV (reference sequence). This CDR3 spans 16 amino acids.